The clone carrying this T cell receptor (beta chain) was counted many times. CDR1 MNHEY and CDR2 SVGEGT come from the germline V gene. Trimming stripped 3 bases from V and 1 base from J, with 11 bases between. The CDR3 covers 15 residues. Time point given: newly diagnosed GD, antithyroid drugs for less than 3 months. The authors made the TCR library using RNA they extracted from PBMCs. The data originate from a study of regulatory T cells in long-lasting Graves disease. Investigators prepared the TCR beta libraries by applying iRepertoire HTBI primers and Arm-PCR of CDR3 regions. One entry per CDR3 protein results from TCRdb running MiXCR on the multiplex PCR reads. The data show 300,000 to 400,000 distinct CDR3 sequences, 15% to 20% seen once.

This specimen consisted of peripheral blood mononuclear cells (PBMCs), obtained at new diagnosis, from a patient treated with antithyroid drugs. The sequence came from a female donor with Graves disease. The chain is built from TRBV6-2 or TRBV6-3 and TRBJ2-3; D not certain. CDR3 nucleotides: TGTGCCAGCAGTTATAGCCCGGGCCGCACAGATACGCAGTATTTT. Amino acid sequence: CASSYSPGRTDTQYF.